This TCR beta chain comes out of a study of blood T cells in healthy people across ages. Each donor's blood draw was approximately 10 milliliters of peripheral blood. Germline CDR1 is DFQATT and CDR2 is SNEGSKA (reference sequence). The CDR3 covers 15 residues. Trimming stripped 2 bases from V and 1 base from J, with 12 bases between. Study findings and constraints: Lack of knowledge of donor CMV status possibly confounded expanded clonotype changes. Samples with more naive T cells showed higher observed beta diversity.

Worth noting for this clonotype: The antigen remains undetermined.

Through a sample-barcoded 5' primer and a J-beta primer mix, a second PCR was run for 7 to 11 cycles. TCRdb itself ran the 5' RACE reads through MiXCR, one entry per CDR3 protein. The sample shows about a million distinct CDR3 sequences, 51% of them seen only once. This chain links TRBV20-1 with TRBJ2-4, with TRBD1 as a possible D gene (6 bases). Specimen: blood. The sequence was collected from an older woman in good health. The CDR3 loop is CSARQGPGAKNIQYF. Written as DNA, the CDR3 is TGCAGTGCTAGACAGGGGCCAGGGGCCAAAAACATTCAGTACTTC.